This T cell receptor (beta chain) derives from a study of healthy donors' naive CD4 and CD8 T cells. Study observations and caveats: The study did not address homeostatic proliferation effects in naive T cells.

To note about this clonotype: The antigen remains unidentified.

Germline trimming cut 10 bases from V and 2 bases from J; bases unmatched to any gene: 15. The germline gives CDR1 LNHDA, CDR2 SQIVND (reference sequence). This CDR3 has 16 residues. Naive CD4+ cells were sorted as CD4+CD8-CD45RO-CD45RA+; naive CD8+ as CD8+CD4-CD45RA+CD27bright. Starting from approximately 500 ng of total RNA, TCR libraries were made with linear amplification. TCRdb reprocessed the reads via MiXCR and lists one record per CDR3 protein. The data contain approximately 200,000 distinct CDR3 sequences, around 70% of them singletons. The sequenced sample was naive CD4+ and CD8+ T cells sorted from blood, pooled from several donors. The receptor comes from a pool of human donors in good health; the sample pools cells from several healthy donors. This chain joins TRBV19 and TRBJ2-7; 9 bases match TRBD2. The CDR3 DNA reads TGTGCCACCTCGAGTCCTAGCGGGACCGCCCCCTACGAGCAGTACTTC. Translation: CATSSPSGTAPYEQYF.